Listed here is a single TCR beta chain. This specimen comes from a study of blood T cells in healthy people across ages. Primed by a sample-barcoded 5' primer and a J-beta primer mix, a second PCR proceeded for about 7 to 11 cycles. One entry per CDR3 protein results from TCRdb running MiXCR on the 5' RACE reads. This repertoire shows about 830,000 distinct CDR3 sequences, 55% to 65% found once; its top ten account for 25% to 35%. With 6 bases clipped from V and 2 bases from J, the junction kept 9 bases outside the gene matches. The germline V gene encodes CDR1 MNHEY and CDR2 SVGAGI. The CDR3 has 15 amino acids.

J is TRBJ2-5 and V is TRBV6-5, with TRBD2 matching 7 bases. Sequences were obtained from blood. The TCR originated in a man aged 25-45 years in good health. The CDR3 spells CASSPGDYLQETQYF. Here the CDR3 DNA reads TGTGCCAGCAGCCCCGGGGACTACTTACAAGAGACCCAGTACTTC.